A selection of T cell receptor beta chains follows, all from one sample in a study of OX40 agonist ivuxolimab in advanced cancers. TCRdb's copy holds only in-frame clones and misses some; the assay was immunoSEQ multiplex PCR. The sample lists approximately 72,000 clones, around 84% occurring once. This material consisted of CD4+ or CD8+ T cells sorted from blood, taken in a trial of the OX40 agonist ivuxolimab. The receptors shown here come from an adult with an advanced solid tumor such as melanoma, head and neck, liver or kidney cancer. Both conserved end residues are part of each CDR3. A D gene is named only where the DNA matches it firmly. Not all rows give a size; the values are once, few, many and, for expanded clones, a class.

d_call	j_call	v_call	clone_size	cdr3_aa	cdr3_nt
-	TRBJ1-1	TRBV30	-	CASRFGLDTEAFF	TGTGCCAGCCGATTCGGGCTTGACACTGAAGCTTTCTTT
TRBD1	TRBJ2-3	TRBV7-2	-	CASSSRQGASTDTQYF	TGTGCCAGCAGCTCCCGACAGGGGGCAAGCACAGATACGCAGTATTTT
-	TRBJ1-1	TRBV2	once	CASSALGAEAFF	TGTGCCAGCAGCGCCCTGGGGGCTGAAGCTTTCTTT
TRBD1	TRBJ1-3	TRBV2	-	CASSLDRSSGNTIYF	TGTGCCAGCAGCTTGGACAGGAGCTCTGGAAACACCATATATTTT
-	TRBJ1-2	TRBV9	few	CASSTAGDYGYTF	TGTGCCAGCAGCACCGCAGGGGACTATGGCTACACCTTC
-	TRBJ2-7	TRBV11-2	-	CASSLNVVQSYEQYF	TGTGCCAGCAGCCTAAACGTAGTCCAATCCTACGAGCAGTACTTC
TRBD2	TRBJ2-7	TRBV5-1	-	CASSLDQRGLDEQYF	TGCGCCAGCAGCTTGGACCAGCGGGGGTTGGACGAGCAGTACTTC
-	TRBJ2-1	TRBV7-9	once	CASSLADEQFF	TGTGCCAGCTCCCTTGCAGACGAGCAGTTCTTC
-	TRBJ2-5	TRBV11-2	-	CASSRDNQETQYF	TGTGCCAGCAGTCGGGACAACCAAGAGACCCAGTACTTC
-	TRBJ1-3	TRBV4-2	-	CASTALGRSGNTIYF	TGTGCCAGCACCGCCTTAGGGCGCTCTGGAAACACCATATATTTT
-	TRBJ1-2	TRBV6-1	-	CASSEAGSTAGYGYTF	TGTGCCAGCAGTGAAGCAGGTTCGACGGCCGGCTATGGCTACACCTTC
-	TRBJ1-1	TRBV18	few	CASSIGTSGEAFF	TGTGCCAGCTCAATCGGGACATCAGGTGAAGCTTTCTTT
-	TRBJ2-3	TRBV6-5	-	CASRRGLRTDTQYF	TGTGCCAGCCGCAGGGGACTTCGCACAGATACGCAGTATTTT
-	TRBJ1-2	TRBV5-1	-	CASSLARGENGYTF	TGCGCCAGCAGCTTGGCCAGGGGTGAGAATGGCTACACCTTC
TRBD2	TRBJ2-5	TRBV7-9	-	CASSLEWGGFETQYF	TGTGCCAGCAGCTTAGAATGGGGAGGGTTCGAGACCCAGTACTTC
-	TRBJ2-2	TRBV18	-	CASSPGLADRELFF	TGTGCCAGCTCACCCGGGCTAGCCGACCGGGAGCTGTTTTTT
TRBD2	TRBJ2-2	TRBV5-1	-	CASSLRRGLAAGELFF	TGCGCCAGCAGCCTGAGGAGGGGACTAGCGGCCGGGGAGCTGTTTTTT
TRBD2	TRBJ2-1	TRBV28	-	CASSLGLAGNNEQFF	TGTGCCAGCAGTTTAGGCCTAGCGGGAAACAATGAGCAGTTCTTC
-	TRBJ2-2	TRBV7-7	-	CASSRGTNNAGELFF	TGTGCTAGCAGCCGCGGGACAAATAACGCCGGGGAGCTGTTTTTT
TRBD1	TRBJ2-7	TRBV5-6	-	CASSSGQGISEQYF	TGTGCCAGCAGCTCGGGACAGGGGATAAGCGAGCAGTACTTC
-	TRBJ2-7	TRBV28	-	CASSRPGKTYEQYF	TGTGCCAGCAGTCGGCCCGGGAAAACCTACGAGCAGTACTTC
-	TRBJ1-2	TRBV19	few	CASRPLGMVYGYTF	TGTGCCAGTAGGCCGCTTGGGATGGTCTATGGCTACACCTTC
-	TRBJ1-6	TRBV5-4	-	CASSSLGLGNSPLHF	TGTGCCAGCAGCTCCCTAGGGCTGGGGAATTCACCCCTCCACTTT